The rows below give T cell receptor beta chains drawn from one sample of a study of T cells in Graves' hyperthyroidism and ophthalmopathy. TCRdb redid the calling of the multiplex PCR reads with MiXCR, one entry per CDR3 protein. The table includes about 540,000 distinct CDR3 sequences, just over 45% detected once. The sequencing sample was made of peripheral blood or thyroid tissue (not recorded which). These receptors all stem from a young woman with Graves' hyperthyroidism. Each CDR3 is given with its conserved first and last residue. The D gene is left open where the match is weak. Only some rows state a clone size, as once, few, many or a class for expanded clones.

clone_size: .; v_call: TRBV20-1; j_call: TRBJ1-5; d_call: .; cdr3_aa: CSARPSREARSGQPQHF; cdr3_nt: TGCAGTGCTAGACCCTCCCGGGAGGCCCGGAGTGGGCAGCCCCAGCATTTT
clone_size: .; v_call: TRBV25-1; j_call: TRBJ2-6; d_call: TRBD1; cdr3_aa: CASSLRGTGSSGANILTF; cdr3_nt: TGTGCCAGCAGTTTAAGGGGGACAGGGTCCTCCGGGGCCAACATCCTGACTTTC
clone_size: many; v_call: TRBV7-9; j_call: TRBJ1-1; d_call: .; cdr3_aa: CASSLTENTEAFF; cdr3_nt: TGTGCCAGCAGCTTAACAGAGAACACTGAAGCTTTCTTT
clone_size: few; v_call: TRBV7-9; j_call: TRBJ1-2; d_call: .; cdr3_aa: CASSLIGVQGTNYGYTF; cdr3_nt: TGTGCCAGCAGCTTAATTGGGGTTCAGGGAACTAACTATGGCTACACCTTC
clone_size: many; v_call: TRBV20-1; j_call: TRBJ1-2; d_call: .; cdr3_aa: CSARDSGNYGYTF; cdr3_nt: TGCAGTGCTAGAGATTCAGGGAACTATGGCTACACCTTC
clone_size: .; v_call: TRBV2; j_call: TRBJ2-5; d_call: TRBD2; cdr3_aa: CASRQLAGGGETQYF; cdr3_nt: TGTGCCAGCAGACAACTAGCGGGAGGAGGGGAGACCCAGTACTTC
clone_size: .; v_call: TRBV29-1; j_call: TRBJ2-6; d_call: .; cdr3_aa: CSVDGAGGANVLTF; cdr3_nt: TGCAGCGTTGATGGGGCAGGGGGGGCCAACGTCCTGACTTTC
clone_size: .; v_call: TRBV7-9; j_call: TRBJ2-7; d_call: .; cdr3_aa: CASGVGAYEQYF; cdr3_nt: TGTGCCAGCGGAGTGGGGGCCTACGAGCAGTACTTC
clone_size: .; v_call: TRBV20-1; j_call: TRBJ1-3; d_call: .; cdr3_aa: CSASPPSEPGNTIYF; cdr3_nt: TGCAGTGCTAGCCCACCTTCGGAGCCTGGAAACACCATATATTTT
clone_size: many; v_call: TRBV7-2; j_call: TRBJ1-2; d_call: .; cdr3_aa: CASSLEGQRNGYTF; cdr3_nt: TGTGCCAGCAGCTTAGAAGGACAGAGGAATGGCTACACCTTC
clone_size: .; v_call: TRBV15; j_call: TRBJ2-7; d_call: TRBD2; cdr3_aa: CATSKGGRGEQYF; cdr3_nt: TGTGCCACCAGCAAAGGCGGGAGAGGCGAGCAGTACTTC
clone_size: .; v_call: TRBV7-3; j_call: TRBJ2-7; d_call: .; cdr3_aa: CASSQVEANREQYF; cdr3_nt: TGCGCCAGCAGCCAAGTAGAGGCTAATCGAGAGCAGTACTTC
clone_size: many; v_call: TRBV20-1; j_call: TRBJ1-5; d_call: .; cdr3_aa: CSARYNNQPQHF; cdr3_nt: TGCAGTGCTAGGTACAACAATCAGCCCCAGCATTTT
clone_size: .; v_call: TRBV29-1; j_call: TRBJ2-5; d_call: .; cdr3_aa: CSVEDQTQYF; cdr3_nt: TGCAGCGTTGAGGATCAGACCCAGTACTTC
clone_size: .; v_call: TRBV5-1; j_call: TRBJ1-4; d_call: .; cdr3_aa: CASSLGQSTYNEKLFF; cdr3_nt: TGCGCCAGCAGCTTGGGACAGTCAACGTATAATGAAAAACTGTTTTTT
clone_size: .; v_call: TRBV12-3/TRBV12-4; j_call: TRBJ2-7; d_call: .; cdr3_aa: CASSSIQGYEQYF; cdr3_nt: TGTGCCAGCAGTTCAATCCAGGGCTACGAGCAGTACTTC
clone_size: .; v_call: TRBV2; j_call: TRBJ1-4; d_call: TRBD1; cdr3_aa: CASSPQGQGNEKLFF; cdr3_nt: TGTGCCAGCTCACCGCAGGGACAGGGGAATGAAAAACTGTTTTTT
clone_size: .; v_call: TRBV11-3; j_call: TRBJ1-1; d_call: TRBD1; cdr3_aa: CASSTGTDLNTEAFF; cdr3_nt: TGTGCCAGCAGCACCGGGACAGACTTGAACACTGAAGCTTTCTTT
clone_size: .; v_call: TRBV29-1; j_call: TRBJ1-2; d_call: .; cdr3_aa: CSVTGTYSGNTF; cdr3_nt: TGCAGCGTGACGGGGACATACTCTGGAAACACCTTC
clone_size: many; v_call: TRBV7-3; j_call: TRBJ2-5; d_call: .; cdr3_aa: CASSPAYETQYF; cdr3_nt: TGTGCCAGCAGCCCCGCTTACGAGACCCAGTACTTC
clone_size: few; v_call: TRBV2; j_call: TRBJ1-5; d_call: .; cdr3_aa: CASRNQGSNQPQHF; cdr3_nt: TGTGCCAGCAGAAACCAGGGGAGCAATCAGCCCCAGCATTTT
clone_size: once; v_call: TRBV25-1; j_call: TRBJ1-4; d_call: TRBD1; cdr3_aa: CASIGTVTNEKLFF; cdr3_nt: TGTGCCAGCATCGGGACAGTCACTAATGAAAAACTGTTTTTT
clone_size: many; v_call: TRBV2; j_call: TRBJ1-1; d_call: .; cdr3_aa: CASSPMNTEAFF; cdr3_nt: TGTGCCAGCAGTCCGATGAACACTGAAGCTTTCTTT
clone_size: many; v_call: TRBV5-1; j_call: TRBJ1-2; d_call: .; cdr3_aa: CASAGRPNYGYTF; cdr3_nt: TGCGCCAGCGCGGGCAGGCCGAACTATGGCTACACCTTC
clone_size: .; v_call: TRBV20-1; j_call: TRBJ1-1; d_call: .; cdr3_aa: CSARGGLPEAFF; cdr3_nt: TGCAGTGCTAGGGGGGGGCTCCCTGAAGCTTTCTTT
clone_size: many; v_call: TRBV25-1; j_call: TRBJ2-7; d_call: .; cdr3_aa: CASSGAEQYF; cdr3_nt: TGTGCCAGCAGTGGGGCGGAGCAGTACTTC
clone_size: few; v_call: TRBV20-1; j_call: TRBJ2-7; d_call: TRBD2; cdr3_aa: CSAIGTTQAYEQYF; cdr3_nt: TGCAGTGCTATTGGGACTACCCAAGCCTACGAGCAGTACTTC
clone_size: .; v_call: TRBV2; j_call: TRBJ1-5; d_call: TRBD1; cdr3_aa: CASGAGTEYNQPQHF; cdr3_nt: TGTGCCAGCGGAGCCGGGACAGAGTACAATCAGCCCCAGCATTTT
clone_size: .; v_call: TRBV6-1; j_call: TRBJ1-4; d_call: .; cdr3_aa: CASSARRAEKLFF; cdr3_nt: TGTGCCAGCAGTGCGCGGAGGGCTGAAAAACTGTTTTTT
clone_size: .; v_call: TRBV29-1; j_call: TRBJ1-2; d_call: TRBD1; cdr3_aa: CSLGTGANFYGYTF; cdr3_nt: TGCAGTTTGGGGACAGGGGCGAACTTCTATGGCTACACCTTC
clone_size: once; v_call: TRBV25-1; j_call: TRBJ1-6; d_call: TRBD1; cdr3_aa: CASSEQGAGGYSPLHF; cdr3_nt: TGTGCCAGCAGTGAACAAGGGGCAGGGGGGTATTCACCCCTCCACTTT
clone_size: once; v_call: TRBV7-9; j_call: TRBJ2-5; d_call: .; cdr3_aa: CASSLSRGPVPGEQYF; cdr3_nt: TGTGCCAGCAGCTTGAGTCGGGGACCGGTACCGGGGGAGCAGTACTTC
clone_size: .; v_call: TRBV9; j_call: TRBJ1-2; d_call: .; cdr3_aa: CASSSAGTASYGYTF; cdr3_nt: TGTGCCAGCAGCTCGGCCGGGACGGCTAGCTATGGCTACACCTTC
clone_size: few; v_call: TRBV19; j_call: TRBJ1-1; d_call: .; cdr3_aa: CASSIATGAASEAFF; cdr3_nt: TGTGCCAGTAGTATAGCGACGGGAGCAGCTTCTGAAGCTTTCTTT
clone_size: once; v_call: TRBV10-3; j_call: TRBJ2-7; d_call: .; cdr3_aa: CAISALEQYF; cdr3_nt: TGTGCCATCAGTGCTCTAGAGCAGTACTTC
clone_size: .; v_call: TRBV7-2; j_call: TRBJ2-5; d_call: .; cdr3_aa: CASSPIGQETQYF; cdr3_nt: TGCGCCAGCAGCCCCATAGGGCAAGAGACCCAGTACTTC
clone_size: few; v_call: TRBV25-1; j_call: TRBJ1-5; d_call: .; cdr3_aa: CASSFIWGSNQPQHF; cdr3_nt: TGTGCCAGCAGCTTTATTTGGGGTAGCAATCAGCCCCAGCATTTT
clone_size: .; v_call: TRBV29-1; j_call: TRBJ1-2; d_call: .; cdr3_aa: CSLRWTEDYGYTF; cdr3_nt: TGCAGCCTCCGTTGGACAGAGGACTATGGCTACACCTTC
clone_size: .; v_call: TRBV2; j_call: TRBJ1-4; d_call: .; cdr3_aa: CASSVRPGKLFF; cdr3_nt: TGTGCCAGCAGTGTTCGACCGGGAAAACTGTTTTTT
clone_size: many; v_call: TRBV12-3/TRBV12-4; j_call: TRBJ1-2; d_call: .; cdr3_aa: CASSSLTTNYGYTF; cdr3_nt: TGTGCCAGCAGTTCACTAACTACTAACTATGGCTACACCTTC
clone_size: .; v_call: TRBV12-3/TRBV12-4; j_call: TRBJ1-4; d_call: TRBD1; cdr3_aa: CASSLGQVSVTTNEKLFF; cdr3_nt: TGTGCCAGCAGTCTCGGACAGGTGTCCGTCACGACTAATGAAAAACTGTTTTTT
clone_size: .; v_call: TRBV10-3; j_call: TRBJ1-1; d_call: .; cdr3_aa: CAIRTGNEAFF; cdr3_nt: TGTGCCATCAGGACAGGAAATGAAGCTTTCTTT
clone_size: few; v_call: TRBV29-1; j_call: TRBJ2-2; d_call: .; cdr3_aa: CSVLSAPNTGELFF; cdr3_nt: TGCAGCGTTTTGTCCGCCCCAAACACCGGGGAGCTGTTTTTT
clone_size: .; v_call: TRBV20-1; j_call: TRBJ1-4; d_call: .; cdr3_aa: CSASLQVGEKLFF; cdr3_nt: TGCAGTGCTAGTCTTCAGGTTGGAGAAAAACTGTTTTTT
clone_size: once; v_call: TRBV13; j_call: TRBJ2-2; d_call: TRBD2; cdr3_aa: CASSSPLAGVTGELFF; cdr3_nt: TGTGCCAGCAGCTCCCCCCTAGCGGGTGTCACCGGGGAGCTGTTTTTT
clone_size: many; v_call: TRBV9; j_call: TRBJ1-6; d_call: .; cdr3_aa: CASSARVGVGSPLHF; cdr3_nt: TGTGCCAGCAGCGCCAGAGTGGGGGTCGGTTCACCCCTCCACTTT
clone_size: .; v_call: TRBV10-1; j_call: TRBJ2-6; d_call: .; cdr3_aa: CATSAPPRSGANVLTF; cdr3_nt: TGTGCCACCAGTGCTCCCCCACGGTCTGGGGCCAACGTCCTGACTTTC
clone_size: .; v_call: TRBV7-8; j_call: TRBJ2-7; d_call: .; cdr3_aa: CASSLEHSPYEQYF; cdr3_nt: TGTGCCAGCAGCTTAGAGCACTCACCTTACGAGCAGTACTTC
clone_size: .; v_call: TRBV7-6; j_call: TRBJ1-1; d_call: .; cdr3_aa: CASSVGLENTEAFF; cdr3_nt: TGTGCCAGCAGCGTAGGCCTAGAGAACACTGAAGCTTTCTTT
clone_size: .; v_call: TRBV7-2; j_call: TRBJ1-5; d_call: .; cdr3_aa: CAWSRGGNQPQHF; cdr3_nt: TGTGCCTGGAGTCGGGGGGGGAATCAGCCCCAGCATTTT
clone_size: .; v_call: TRBV10-3; j_call: TRBJ1-1; d_call: TRBD1; cdr3_aa: CAIGSQGNEAFF; cdr3_nt: TGTGCCATCGGTTCACAGGGGAATGAAGCTTTCTTT
clone_size: .; v_call: TRBV19; j_call: TRBJ1-5; d_call: .; cdr3_aa: CASSIFRQENQPQHF; cdr3_nt: TGTGCCAGTAGTATCTTTAGACAGGAGAATCAGCCCCAGCATTTT
clone_size: .; v_call: TRBV13; j_call: TRBJ1-5; d_call: TRBD1; cdr3_aa: CASSLGTGSQPQHF; cdr3_nt: TGTGCCAGCAGCTTAGGGACAGGGTCTCAGCCCCAGCATTTT
clone_size: few; v_call: TRBV11-1; j_call: TRBJ1-1; d_call: .; cdr3_aa: CASSPGWPNTEAFF; cdr3_nt: TGTGCCAGCAGCCCAGGGTGGCCGAACACTGAAGCTTTCTTT
clone_size: .; v_call: TRBV5-5; j_call: TRBJ1-2; d_call: TRBD1; cdr3_aa: CASSPLRAGGEGYTF; cdr3_nt: TGTGCCAGCAGCCCGTTAAGGGCAGGGGGAGAAGGCTACACCTTC